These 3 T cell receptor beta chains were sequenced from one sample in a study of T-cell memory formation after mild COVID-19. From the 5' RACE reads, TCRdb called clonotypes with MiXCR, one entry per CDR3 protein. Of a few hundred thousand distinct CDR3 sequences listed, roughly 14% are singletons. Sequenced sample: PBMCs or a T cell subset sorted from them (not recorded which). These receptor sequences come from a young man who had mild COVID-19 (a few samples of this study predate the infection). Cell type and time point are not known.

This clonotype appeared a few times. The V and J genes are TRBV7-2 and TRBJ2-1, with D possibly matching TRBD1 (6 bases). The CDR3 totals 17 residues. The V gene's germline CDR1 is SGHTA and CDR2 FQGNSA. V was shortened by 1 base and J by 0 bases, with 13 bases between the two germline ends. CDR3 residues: CASSLVRDIYSYNEQFF. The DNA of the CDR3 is TGTGCCAGCAGCTTAGTCCGGGACATCTACTCCTACAATGAGCAGTTCTTC.

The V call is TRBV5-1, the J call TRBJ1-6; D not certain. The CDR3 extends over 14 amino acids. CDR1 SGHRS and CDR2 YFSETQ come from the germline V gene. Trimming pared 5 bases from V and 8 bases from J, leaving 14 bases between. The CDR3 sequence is CASSLGAVDSPLHF. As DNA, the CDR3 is TGCGCCAGCAGTCTAGGTGCGGTGGATTCACCCCTCCACTTT.

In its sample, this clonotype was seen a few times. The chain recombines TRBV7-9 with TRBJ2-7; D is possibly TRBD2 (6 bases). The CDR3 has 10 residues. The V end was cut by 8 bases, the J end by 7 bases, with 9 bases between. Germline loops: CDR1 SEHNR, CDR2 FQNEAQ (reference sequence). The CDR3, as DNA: TGTGCCAGCGCGCGGGGTGAGCAGTACTTC. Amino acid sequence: CASARGEQYF.